Listed below are T cell receptor beta chains from one sample, sequenced in a study of Ad26.COV2.S vaccination and SARS-CoV-2 variants. Sequencing used immunoSEQ multiplex PCR; TCRdb keeps in-frame clones, though not all of them. The repertoire includes roughly 380,000 clones, roughly 84% of them detected once, and approximately 3.6% sits in the top ten. The source material was peripheral blood, sampled in a trial of Ad26.COV2.S vaccine versus placebo. The receptors come from a person between 18 and 65 years old who received the Ad26.COV2.S COVID-19 vaccine or a placebo. Each CDR3 is given with its conserved first and last residue. The order of the fields is J gene, D gene, clone size, V gene, CDR3 DNA, CDR3 protein. A D gene is named only where the DNA matches it firmly. The listing skips clone size in some rows; elsewhere it reads once, few, many or a size class.

J: TRBJ1-5; D: TRBD1; size: -; V: TRBV19; DNA: TGTGCCAGTAGGTCCGCCGGGACAGTCAATCAGCCCCAGCATTTT; CDR3: CASRSAGTVNQPQHF
J: TRBJ2-3; D: -; size: once; V: TRBV6-5; DNA: TGTGCCAGCAGTTACCAGGGTTTTAGTACAGATACGCAGTATTTT; CDR3: CASSYQGFSTDTQYF
J: TRBJ2-3; D: TRBD1; size: once; V: TRBV5-8; DNA: TGTGCCAGCAGCTTAGGGACAGCTAAAAGCACAGATACGCAGTATTTT; CDR3: CASSLGTAKSTDTQYF
J: TRBJ2-6; D: TRBD1; size: -; V: TRBV10-3; DNA: TGTGCCATCAGAAAAAACCGGGACAGGGGATCAGGGGCCAACGTCCTGACTTTC; CDR3: CAIRKNRDRGSGANVLTF
J: TRBJ2-1; D: TRBD2; size: -; V: TRBV25-1; DNA: TGTGCCAGCAGTGAACTTGCCGGGACTAGCGGCGGTGAGCAGTTCTTC; CDR3: CASSELAGTSGGEQFF
J: TRBJ2-7; D: TRBD1; size: -; V: TRBV19; DNA: TGTGCCAGTAATCACCGACAGGGGGCGCTCAGCGAGCAGTACTTC; CDR3: CASNHRQGALSEQYF
J: TRBJ1-6; D: -; size: -; V: TRBV6-5; DNA: TGTGCCAGCAGTTACTTTGGCAGGGGTGGATCACCCCTCCACTTT; CDR3: CASSYFGRGGSPLHF
J: TRBJ1-3; D: -; size: -; V: TRBV19; DNA: TGTGCCAGTAGTCTGCAAGGAAACACCATATATTTT; CDR3: CASSLQGNTIYF
J: TRBJ1-3; D: -; size: -; V: TRBV9; DNA: TGTGCCAGCAGCGCGGGACGTAGAAACACCATATATTTT; CDR3: CASSAGRRNTIYF
J: TRBJ1-1; D: -; size: -; V: TRBV27; DNA: TGTGCCAGCAGTGTGTCAGGACTGAACACTGAAGCTTTCTTT; CDR3: CASSVSGLNTEAFF
J: TRBJ2-1; D: -; size: -; V: TRBV14; DNA: TGTGCCAGCAGCCAAGACAGGGGGGGGTACAATGAGCAGTTCTTC; CDR3: CASSQDRGGYNEQFF
J: TRBJ2-5; D: -; size: once; V: TRBV5-1; DNA: TGCGCCAGCAGCTTGTCGGAGACCCAGTACTTC; CDR3: CASSLSETQYF
J: TRBJ2-7; D: -; size: -; V: TRBV7-3; DNA: TGTGCCAGCAGCTTAGGTGGAGGGGGCCGCTACGAGCAGTACTTC; CDR3: CASSLGGGGRYEQYF
J: TRBJ2-1; D: TRBD1; size: -; V: TRBV24-1; DNA: TGTGCCACCAGTGATCTCAGGGGGCTCTGCAATGAGCAGTTCTTC; CDR3: CATSDLRGLCNEQFF
J: TRBJ2-6; D: -; size: -; V: TRBV19; DNA: TGTGCCAGTACCTGGGATTACGTTATTGGGGCCAACGTCCTGACTTTC; CDR3: CASTWDYVIGANVLTF
J: TRBJ2-5; D: TRBD1; size: -; V: TRBV12-5; DNA: TGTGCTAGTGGCCCGGGGACAGGACAAGAGACCCAGTACTTC; CDR3: CASGPGTGQETQYF
J: TRBJ1-5; D: TRBD1; size: -; V: TRBV5-4; DNA: TGTGCCAGCAGCTTGGGCCCGACAGGGGTGGGACAGCCCCAGCATTTT; CDR3: CASSLGPTGVGQPQHF
J: TRBJ1-1; D: -; size: -; V: TRBV19; DNA: TGTGCCAGTAGTGCGGTTGTTAGCACTGAAGCTTTCTTT; CDR3: CASSAVVSTEAFF
J: TRBJ1-6; D: TRBD1; size: -; V: TRBV5-1; DNA: TGCGCCAGCAGCGGAACCGGGACAGGGAATTCACCCCTCCACTTT; CDR3: CASSGTGTGNSPLHF
J: TRBJ2-2; D: -; size: -; V: TRBV7-2; DNA: TGTGCCAGCAGCTTAGAAATCACCGGGGAGCTGTTTTTT; CDR3: CASSLEITGELFF
J: TRBJ1-1; D: -; size: -; V: TRBV3-1/TRBV3-2; DNA: TGTGCCAGCAGCCAAGAAAGGAGGTTTGAAGCTTTCTTT; CDR3: CASSQERRFEAFF
J: TRBJ2-4; D: -; size: -; V: TRBV24-1; DNA: TGTGCCACCAGTGACCCGGACAGAAACATTCAGTACTTC; CDR3: CATSDPDRNIQYF
J: TRBJ2-1; D: -; size: -; V: TRBV9; DNA: TGTGCCAGCAGCGTAGTCCCGAGCTCCTACAATGAGCAGTTCTTC; CDR3: CASSVVPSSYNEQFF
J: TRBJ2-7; D: -; size: -; V: TRBV19; DNA: TGTGCCAGTAGTCGACAAGTTCCCCACGAGCAGTACTTC; CDR3: CASSRQVPHEQYF
J: TRBJ2-1; D: TRBD1; size: -; V: TRBV27; DNA: TGTGCCAGCAGTTACCAGGGGGCGCTGGCCAATGAGCAGTTCTTC; CDR3: CASSYQGALANEQFF
J: TRBJ1-5; D: -; size: -; V: TRBV6-5; DNA: TGTGCCAGCAGCTCCGGGTTCCAAAAGCCCCAGCATTTT; CDR3: CASSSGFQKPQHF
J: TRBJ2-1; D: -; size: -; V: TRBV4-2; DNA: TGTGCCAGCAGGTCAATTTCGAGCTCCTACAATGAGCAGTTCTTC; CDR3: CASRSISSSYNEQFF
J: TRBJ2-1; D: TRBD1; size: few; V: TRBV29-1; DNA: TGCAGCGGGGGACAGGGCCCCTACAATGAGCAGTTCTTC; CDR3: CSGGQGPYNEQFF
J: TRBJ1-5; D: TRBD1; size: -; V: TRBV19; DNA: TGTGCCAGTAGTATTGGCAGGGGGAGCCAGCCCCAGCATTTT; CDR3: CASSIGRGSQPQHF
J: TRBJ2-4; D: -; size: -; V: TRBV28; DNA: TGTGCCACCGCGAGTAGGCCGCCCAAAAACATTCAGTACTTC; CDR3: CATASRPPKNIQYF
J: TRBJ1-3; D: TRBD1; size: once; V: TRBV18; DNA: TGTGCCAGCTCGCAGGGGGTATCGAGCTCTGGAAACACCATATATTTT; CDR3: CASSQGVSSSGNTIYF
J: TRBJ1-2; D: TRBD1; size: -; V: TRBV7-8; DNA: TGTGCCAGCAGCCCAGACTCCCGGGACAGGGGGCTTAGTGGCTACACCTTC; CDR3: CASSPDSRDRGLSGYTF
J: TRBJ2-7; D: -; size: -; V: TRBV3-1/TRBV3-2; DNA: TGTGCCAGCAGCCAAGATCTAAGGAACGAACAGTACTTC; CDR3: CASSQDLRNEQYF
J: TRBJ1-1; D: TRBD1; size: -; V: TRBV11-1; DNA: TGTGCCAGCAGCATAACGGGACAGGGCCCTGAAGCTTTCTTT; CDR3: CASSITGQGPEAFF
J: TRBJ1-2; D: TRBD1; size: -; V: TRBV28; DNA: TGTGCCAGCAGTTTGGCAGGACAGGGGGCTTATGGCTACACCTTC; CDR3: CASSLAGQGAYGYTF
J: TRBJ2-5; D: TRBD2; size: -; V: TRBV5-4; DNA: TGTGCCAGCAGCCCTCAGACTAGCCAGGTTGGGGATGAGACCCAGTACTTC; CDR3: CASSPQTSQVGDETQYF
J: TRBJ2-1; D: TRBD1; size: -; V: TRBV11-3; DNA: TGTGCCAGCAGCCTGACAGGGACCTACAATGAGCAGTTCTTC; CDR3: CASSLTGTYNEQFF
J: TRBJ2-7; D: -; size: -; V: TRBV9; DNA: TGTGCCAGCAGCCCCCATGTCGGTGAAAAGACCTACGAGCAGTACTTC; CDR3: CASSPHVGEKTYEQYF
J: TRBJ2-3; D: -; size: -; V: TRBV7-3; DNA: TGTGCCAGCAGCTCGTTAGGCGGCACAGATACGCAGTATTTT; CDR3: CASSSLGGTDTQYF
J: TRBJ1-4; D: TRBD1; size: -; V: TRBV5-8; DNA: TGTGCCAGCAGCTTTGGACAGGCGTTTAATGAAAAACTGTTTTTT; CDR3: CASSFGQAFNEKLFF
J: TRBJ2-5; D: -; size: -; V: TRBV7-9; DNA: TGTGCCAGCACCCACCATGGGCTCCCAGAGACCCAGTACTTC; CDR3: CASTHHGLPETQYF
J: TRBJ2-7; D: TRBD1; size: -; V: TRBV27; DNA: TGTGCCAGCACCTTCCGGGGACAGGGGTCCTACGAGCAGTACTTC; CDR3: CASTFRGQGSYEQYF
J: TRBJ1-2; D: TRBD1; size: -; V: TRBV19; DNA: TGTGCCAGTAGTCGGAGACCGGGACAGGGGGCCTATGGCTACACCTTC; CDR3: CASSRRPGQGAYGYTF
J: TRBJ1-5; D: -; size: once; V: TRBV10-3; DNA: TGTGCCATCAGTGAAGGGAATCAGCCCCAGCATTTT; CDR3: CAISEGNQPQHF
J: TRBJ2-7; D: TRBD2; size: -; V: TRBV6-1; DNA: TGTGCCAGCAGTGAAGTTTTTTTGGCTAGCGGGGACTACGAGCAGTACTTC; CDR3: CASSEVFLASGDYEQYF
J: TRBJ1-6; D: -; size: -; V: TRBV4-3; DNA: TGCGCCAGCAGCCAAGATGGTCAACCACCCCTCCACTTT; CDR3: CASSQDGQPPLHF
J: TRBJ2-7; D: TRBD2; size: once; V: TRBV3-1/TRBV3-2; DNA: TGTGCCAGCAGCCCAGCGGGGCCCGAGCAGTACTTC; CDR3: CASSPAGPEQYF
J: TRBJ2-7; D: TRBD2; size: once; V: TRBV7-8; DNA: TGTGCCAGCAGCTTAGTACTAGTTCCGGGGGGCGAGCAGTACTTC; CDR3: CASSLVLVPGGEQYF
J: TRBJ1-2; D: TRBD1; size: -; V: TRBV10-2; DNA: TGCGCCAGCAATCCGGACAGGGGTTATGGCTACACCTTC; CDR3: CASNPDRGYGYTF
J: TRBJ2-3; D: -; size: -; V: TRBV30; DNA: TGTGCCCTTGGTGGCACAGATACGCAGTATTTT; CDR3: CALGGTDTQYF
J: TRBJ1-3; D: -; size: few; V: TRBV6-1; DNA: TGTGCCAGCAGTGATGAGACAGGAACTGGAAACACCATATATTTT; CDR3: CASSDETGTGNTIYF
J: TRBJ2-3; D: -; size: -; V: TRBV5-6; DNA: TGTGCCAGCAGCTTGGCCCCGGCAGGAGGGGGTACGCAGTATTTT; CDR3: CASSLAPAGGGTQYF
J: TRBJ1-2; D: -; size: -; V: TRBV9; DNA: TGTGCCAGCGGAGAACACAGGGACTATGGCTACACCTTC; CDR3: CASGEHRDYGYTF
J: TRBJ2-3; D: TRBD2; size: few; V: TRBV13; DNA: TGTGCCAGCAGCACACGCCCGGGACTAGCGGGGGACAGAGATACGCAGTATTTT; CDR3: CASSTRPGLAGDRDTQYF
J: TRBJ2-7; D: TRBD1; size: -; V: TRBV2; DNA: TGTGCCAGCAGTGGTGACAGGGCCACCTACGAGCAGTACTTC; CDR3: CASSGDRATYEQYF
J: TRBJ1-1; D: -; size: -; V: TRBV5-6; DNA: TGTGCCAGCAGCCTGATAGGGAGGGGAACTGAAGCTTTCTTT; CDR3: CASSLIGRGTEAFF
J: TRBJ1-1; D: -; size: -; V: TRBV30; DNA: TGTGCCTGGAGTGGGTCAGAATCCTGGGGGACTGAAGCTTTCTTT; CDR3: CAWSGSESWGTEAFF
J: TRBJ1-2; D: TRBD1; size: -; V: TRBV6-2/TRBV6-3; DNA: TGTGCCAGCAGCAACCACCCCGGACAGGGGAGGCATGGCTACACCTTC; CDR3: CASSNHPGQGRHGYTF
J: TRBJ2-7; D: TRBD2; size: -; V: TRBV3-1/TRBV3-2; DNA: TGTGCCAGCAGCCAAGAGGGACTAGCGGCTTACGAGCAGTACTTC; CDR3: CASSQEGLAAYEQYF
J: TRBJ2-1; D: -; size: -; V: TRBV6-2/TRBV6-3; DNA: TGTGCCAGCAGTTTCTACAATGAGCAGTTCTTC; CDR3: CASSFYNEQFF